These 15 T cell receptor beta chains originate from one sample sequenced in a study of blood T cell repertoires in COVID-19. Sequencing was performed with immunoSEQ multiplex PCR; in TCRdb, only in-frame clones are kept and a portion is missing. Of some 300,000 clones detected, just under 90% appear once; the ten largest clones hold 6.3%. The specimen was peripheral blood. These receptors originate from a woman aged 45 to 65 with COVID-19, enrolled during active disease.

This chain links TRBV7-9 with TRBJ2-3, with 8 nucleotides matching TRBD1. J gave up 0 bases and V 1 base, and 0 bases lay outside the gene matches. The germline V gene encodes CDR1 SEHNR and CDR2 FQNEAQ (reference sequence). The CDR3 runs to 15 residues. CDR3 loop: CASSLGTGSTDTQYF. In DNA form, the CDR3 reads TGTGCCAGCAGCTTAGGGACAGGGAGCACAGATACGCAGTATTTT.

The V gene is TRBV6-5, the J gene TRBJ1-5; 7 nucleotides agree with TRBD1. Per germline, CDR1 MNHEY and CDR2 SVGAGI. J gave up 4 bases and V 6 bases, and 3 bases lay outside the gene matches. The CDR3 covers 13 residues. The DNA of the CDR3 is TGTGCCAGCAGGGACAGGCAAAATCAGCCCCAGCATTTT. Residues: CASRDRQNQPQHF.

The chain carries TRBV10-3 and TRBJ2-1, with 11 bases aligning to TRBD2. CDR3 size: 21 residues. The V gene's germline CDR1 is ENHRY and CDR2 SYGVKD. The V segment lost 8 bases and the J segment 0 bases; nucleotides outside the gene matches: 21. The CDR3 spells CAIAGLAGGFVNVGSYNEQFF. As DNA, the CDR3 is TGTGCCATCGCGGGCCTAGCGGGAGGATTTGTAAATGTGGGCTCCTACAATGAGCAGTTCTTC.

This chain uses TRBV7-9 with TRBJ1-6; D unclear. The germline V and J ends were trimmed by 4 bases and 0 bases, with 16 bases remaining between them. The CDR3 contains 18 residues. Germline-derived CDR1 and CDR2 are SEHNR and FQNEAQ (reference sequence). Here the CDR3 reads CASSSSWVMGSYNSPLHF. The CDR3 DNA reads TGTGCCAGCAGCTCTAGTTGGGTCATGGGCTCCTATAATTCACCCCTCCACTTT.

This clone was recorded once. The chain employs TRBV5-4 and TRBJ2-1; 12 bases line up with TRBD2. The CDR3 is 16 amino acids. Per the germline V gene, CDR1 is SGHNT and CDR2 is YYREEE (reference sequence). V lost 0 bases to trimming and J lost 7 bases; unmatched junction nucleotides: 5. The CDR3 is CASSLGTSGRINEQFF. CDR3 sequence (DNA): TGTGCCAGCAGCTTGGGTACTAGCGGGAGGATTAATGAGCAGTTCTTC.

The chain uses TRBV27 and TRBJ2-5, with D possibly matching TRBD1 (5 bases). Trimming took 6 bases from V and 1 from J, leaving 15 bases between them. The CDR3 covers 15 residues. Per germline, CDR1 MNHEY and CDR2 SMNVEV (reference sequence). This CDR3 is CASRRGRGPQETQYF. In DNA, the CDR3 is TGTGCCAGCAGGCGCGGAAGGGGCCCCCAAGAGACCCAGTACTTC.

This chain connects TRBV19 to TRBJ1-1, with D perhaps matching TRBD1 (6 bases). CDR3 length: 14 amino acids. CDR1 and CDR2 (germline): LNHDA, SQIVND (reference sequence). Trimming took off 6 bases at V and 2 bases at J, with 13 bases between the two ends. The CDR3 is CASSWGQSNTEAFF. The DNA for the CDR3 is TGTGCCAGTAGCTGGGGACAAAGCAACACTGAAGCTTTCTTT. The complete variable domain, with remaining parts taken from reference TRBV19 and TRBJ1-1, reads DGGITQSPKYLFRKEGQNVTLSCEQNLNHDAMYWYRQDPGQGLRLIYYSQIVNDFQKGDIAEGYSVSREKKESFPLTVTSAQKNPTAFYLCASSWGQSNTEAFFGQGTRLTVV.

The chain joins TRBV6-5 to TRBJ1-2; 7 nucleotides align to TRBD1. The CDR3 has 13 residues. Germline-derived CDR1 and CDR2 are MNHEY and SVGAGI. V lost 6 bases to trimming and J lost 4 bases; unmatched junction nucleotides: 5. CDR3 sequence (DNA): TGTGCCAGCAGGGCAGGACAGGTCTATGGCTACACCTTC. Translation gives CASRAGQVYGYTF.

The rearrangement links TRBV6-5 to TRBJ2-7; D might be TRBD1 (6 bases). This CDR3 region has 16 residues. The ends were cut back, 2 bases at V and 3 bases at J, with 17 bases in the middle. Germline values: CDR1 MNHEY, CDR2 SVGAGI. CDR3 in amino acids: CASSYGSPHRVYEQYF. The CDR3 region has the DNA TGTGCCAGCAGTTACGGGTCCCCCCACAGGGTCTACGAGCAGTACTTC.

The rearrangement joins TRBV5-1 to TRBJ1-6; 7 nucleotides match TRBD1. Trimming cost V 1 base and J 9 bases; bases outside gene matches: 7. Looked up from germline, CDR1 is SGHRS and CDR2 is YFSETQ. The CDR3 runs 15 residues. CDR3 nucleotides: TGCGCCAGCAGCTTGCAGACAGGGCTAGGTTCACCCCTCCACTTT. It codes for CASSLQTGLGSPLHF.

This chain uses TRBV28 with TRBJ2-3; 7 bases are shared with TRBD2. The CDR3 totals 15 residues. J gave up 6 bases and V 4 bases, and 10 bases lay outside the gene matches. Germline V gene sequence: CDR1 MDHEN, CDR2 SYDVKM. Here the CDR3 reads CASSSKGLADDTQYF. As DNA, the CDR3 is TGTGCCAGCAGTTCCAAAGGTCTAGCGGACGATACGCAGTATTTT.

V usage is TRBV30 and J usage is TRBJ1-2, with a tentative D call TRBD1 (5 bases). The germline CDR1 and CDR2 sequences are GTSNPN and SVGIG (reference sequence). V was trimmed by 6 bases and J by 4 bases, leaving 18 bases between them. The CDR3 has 14 residues. CDR3 protein: CACAKGQGTYGYTF. CDR3 nucleotide sequence: TGTGCCTGTGCGAAGGGGCAGGGTACCTATGGCTACACCTTC.

V usage is TRBV5-1 and J usage is TRBJ2-1; tentative D call: TRBD2 (6 bases). The V and J ends lost 6 bases and 5 bases respectively, with 15 bases between them. The CDR3 extends over 14 amino acids. Germline V CDR1 and CDR2: SGHRS, YFSETQ. CDR3 bases: TGCGCCAGCACCAATCCCGGGGGACACAATGAGCAGTTCTTC. Protein product: CASTNPGGHNEQFF.

This clone was seen just once. The chain has TRBV11-2 and TRBJ1-1; tentative D call: TRBD1 (5 bases). This CDR3 spans 15 amino acids. The V end lost 1 base, the J end lost 8 bases, and 17 bases lay between the germline ends. Germline loops: CDR1 SGHAT, CDR2 FQNNGV. This CDR3 is CASSLVQGVHLEAFF. CDR3 in DNA: TGTGCCAGCAGCTTAGTCCAGGGCGTACACCTAGAAGCTTTCTTT. Variable domain in full (rest from reference TRBV11-2 and TRBJ1-1): EAGVAQSPRYKIIEKRQSVAFWCNPISGHATLYWYQQILGQGPKLLIQFQNNGVVDDSQLPKDRFSAERLKGVDSTLKIQPAKLEDSAVYLCASSLVQGVHLEAFFGQGTRLTVV.

The chain recombines TRBV5-4 with TRBJ2-2; tentative D call: TRBD2 (5 bases). V gave up 1 base and J gave up 2 bases, with 9 bases separating them. This CDR3 has 15 residues. Per the germline V gene, CDR1 is SGHNT and CDR2 is YYREEE (reference sequence). The CDR3 bases are TGTGCCAGCAGCTTGAACGGGATCAACACCGGGGAGCTGTTTTTT. It translates to CASSLNGINTGELFF.